This T cell receptor beta chain was sequenced in a study of T cell responses to AZD1222 COVID-19 vaccine. About the research overall: Second-dose intervals near 4 or 12 weeks were combined. Study findings and constraints: The donor cohort was predominantly white British with a female majority, and clonal diversity may have been underestimated. CD4 TCRs covered the whole spike, strongest at regions 160-218 and 743-854. Unmutated variant regions reportedly attract nearly half of all spike-specific TCRs.

Germline V gene sequence: CDR1 SGDLS, CDR2 YYNGEE. The CDR3 totals 16 residues. The ends were cut back, 3 bases at V and 6 bases at J, with 21 bases in the middle. In regard to this clone: What it binds is not known.

Generated by immunoSEQ multiplex PCR, the TCRdb table keeps only in-frame clones and is missing some. The data show more than 85,000 clones, roughly 82% seen once. The chain recombines TRBV9 with TRBJ1-1, with a weak D call TRBD1 (5 bases). Source: peripheral blood, taken on day 0 of AZD1222 vaccination. The receptor comes from an adult in good health. The CDR3: CASSGRGREGLPEAFF. The CDR3 coding sequence is TGTGCCAGCAGCGGCCGGGGCAGGGAGGGTTTGCCTGAAGCTTTCTTT.